This TCR beta chain was sequenced for a study of blood T cell repertoires in COVID-19. Study information: PBMCs, B-cell-depleted T cells, or T cells were the source of the cDNA or gDNA that made up the material.

V was clipped by 6 bases and J by 4 bases, with 13 bases between them. The CDR3 has 14 amino acids. The V gene's germline CDR1 is SGHTA and CDR2 FQGNSA. Profiling relied on immunoSEQ multiplex PCR, and the TCRdb table lists in-frame clones only, not all of them. The data contain approximately 90,000 clones, around 89% of them seen just once; the ten biggest clones take up 8% to 10%. The sample consisted of peripheral blood. V is TRBV7-2 and J is TRBJ2-1, with D maybe TRBD1 (5 bases). This receptor was obtained from a man aged 50-60 years with acute or convalescent COVID-19. The CDR3 nucleotides read TGTGCCAGCAGTCAACAGGCCAATTACAATGAGCAGTTCTTC. Protein: CASSQQANYNEQFF.